Presented here are 10 T cell receptor beta chains from one specimen sequenced in a study of OX40 agonist ivuxolimab in advanced cancers. The data were produced by immunoSEQ multiplex PCR, yet TCRdb's version contains in-frame clones alone and is incomplete. The sample holds approximately 43,000 clones, around 81% seen once. Sequenced material: CD4+ or CD8+ T cells sorted from blood, taken in a trial of the OX40 agonist ivuxolimab. The receptor source for this set is an adult with an advanced solid tumor such as melanoma, head and neck, liver or kidney cancer.

The chain recombines TRBV27 with TRBJ2-3, with 7 positions matching TRBD1. The CDR3 has 14 amino acids. CDR1 is MNHEY, CDR2 SMNVEV, per germline (reference sequence). Losses at the gene ends were 5 bases for V and 3 bases for J; bases not matched to a gene: 5. The CDR3 coding sequence is TGTGCCAGCAGTCCTAGACAGGGAACAGATACGCAGTATTTT. Amino acids: CASSPRQGTDTQYF.

This chain connects TRBV18 to TRBJ1-2; TRBD1 aligns across 7 bases. V lost 3 bases to trimming and J lost 8 bases; unmatched junction nucleotides: 9. This CDR3 is built from 14 residues. Per germline, CDR1 KGHSH and CDR2 LQKENI. The CDR3 loop is CASSPMDRSEGYTF. DNA of the CDR3: TGTGCCAGCTCACCGATGGACAGGTCTGAAGGCTACACCTTC.

The J gene is TRBJ2-2, the V gene TRBV10-3; the match to TRBD1 covers 9 bases. Germline CDR1 ENHRY, CDR2 SYGVKD. J gave up 3 bases and V 7 bases, and 6 bases lay outside the gene matches. This CDR3 region has 15 residues. CDR3 nucleotide sequence: TGTGCCATCAAGGCCGACAGGGGGGACACCGGGGAGCTGTTTTTT. Protein product: CAIKADRGDTGELFF.

The DNA of the CDR3 is TGTGCCAGCAGGCGGGACAGGGGGAGGTCTGGGGCCAACGTCCTGACTTTC. Translation: CASRRDRGRSGANVLTF. V is TRBV28 and J is TRBJ2-6; 11 bases match TRBD1. The CDR3 extends over 17 amino acids. V lost 6 bases, J lost 1 base, and 5 bases stayed unmatched. CDR1 MDHEN and CDR2 SYDVKM come from the germline V gene.

The chain is built from TRBV30 and TRBJ1-2, with 9 bases aligning to TRBD1. The CDR3 totals 14 residues. Germline CDR1 GTSNPN, CDR2 SVGIG (reference sequence). V gave up 5 bases and J gave up 4 bases; unmatched junction bases: 8. DNA of the CDR3: TGTGCCTGGGTACAGGGGGCGCTAGGCTATGGCTACACCTTC. Its translation: CAWVQGALGYGYTF.

V gene TRBV5-1 combines with J gene TRBJ2-6; no firm D call. CDR1 and CDR2 (germline): SGHRS, YFSETQ. Trimming pared 4 bases from V and 0 bases from J, leaving 8 bases between. There are 15 residues in the CDR3. The CDR3: CASSPGSSGANVLTF. As DNA, the CDR3 is TGCGCCAGCAGCCCGGGCAGCTCTGGGGCCAACGTCCTGACTTTC.

V usage is TRBV11-2 and J usage is TRBJ1-1; no firm D call. Trimming pared 4 bases from V and 4 bases from J, leaving 10 bases between. CDR1 and CDR2 (germline): SGHAT, FQNNGV. The length of the CDR3 is 13 residues. This CDR3 is CASSSRGSTEAFF. DNA of the CDR3: TGTGCCAGCAGCTCCCGGGGAAGCACTGAAGCTTTCTTT.

The CDR3 here is CASTPDPREPYNEQFF. The CDR3 DNA sequence: TGTGCCAGTACCCCCGACCCGCGGGAGCCTTACAATGAGCAGTTCTTC. The rearrangement uses TRBV5-4 and TRBJ2-1, with 7 bases fitting TRBD2. The CDR3 runs 16 residues. The junction had 15 bases not matched to a gene; V was cut back by 8 bases and J by 4 bases. Looked up from germline, CDR1 is SGHNT and CDR2 is YYREEE (reference sequence).

J is TRBJ2-3 and V is TRBV7-3; D is perhaps TRBD1 or TRBD2 (5 bases each). CDR1 and CDR2 (germline): SGHTA, FQGTGA. Trimming stripped 5 bases from V and 5 bases from J, with 17 bases between. CDR3 length: 15 amino acids. CDR3 amino acids: CASSPPGREVDTQYF. For the CDR3, the DNA is TGTGCCAGCAGCCCCCCGGGACGAGAAGTAGATACGCAGTATTTT.

The gene calls are TRBV7-2 and TRBJ1-4; weak D call: TRBD1 (5 bases). Trimming removed 2 bases from V and 3 bases from J, with 16 bases in between. CDR1 is SGHTA, CDR2 FQGNSA, per germline. The CDR3 loop spans 17 amino acids. The CDR3 sequence is CASSLQGRVGANEKLFF. CDR3 coding DNA: TGTGCCAGCAGCTTACAGGGCAGGGTAGGAGCTAATGAAAAACTGTTTTTT. The full variable domain, in which reference TRBV7-2 and TRBJ1-4 provide the parts outside the CDR3, is GAGVSQSPSNKVTEKGKDVELRCDPISGHTALYWYRQSLGQGLEFLIYFQGNSAPDKSGLPSDRFSAERTGGSVSTLTIQRTQQEDSAVYLCASSLQGRVGANEKLFFGSGTQLSVL.